This T cell receptor beta chain was sequenced during a study of CD8+ T cells in alopecia areata. This clone is judged medium-sized. Once RNA had been extracted, it was reverse transcribed into cDNA to act as the sequencing template. Using immunoSEQ multiplex PCR, the repertoire was profiled, and TCRdb retains in-frame clones only, with some absent. The table shows under 130,000 clones, with 55% occurring only once. V was cut by 3 bases and J by 6 bases, with 9 bases left in between. Germline CDR1 is LNHDA and CDR2 is SQIVND (reference sequence). This CDR3 is built from 13 residues. The sequenced sample consisted of CD4+ T cells sorted from blood. This chain connects TRBV19 to TRBJ1-5; weak D call: TRBD1 (6 bases). The receptor was isolated from a human donor in good health. The DNA of the CDR3 is TGTGCCAGTAGTATGAGGGGGGGTCAGCCCCAGCATTTT. This translates into CASSMRGGQPQHF.